One and the same sample provided the 19 T cell receptor beta chains below, sequenced in a study of metastatic and nonmetastatic thyroid tumors. Patients underwent thyroid surgery, and none had received any treatment before it. TCRdb reanalyzed the PCR reads via MiXCR. Found here are about 6,400 clones, around 29% of them singletons; the top ten hold roughly 20%. The specimen was tumor tissue. The receptor set was obtained from a female donor with papillary thyroid cancer or a benign thyroid nodule (not recorded which). Some clones in this sample may be carry-over from other donors' samples.

By proportion, this clone is medium-sized. This chain joins TRBV6-1 and TRBJ2-1; possibly TRBD2 for D (5 bases). CDR1 and CDR2 from the germline V gene are MNHNS and SASEGT. CDR3 length: 15 amino acids. Deletions cut 1 base from V and 4 bases from J, with 11 bases between. The CDR3 region has the DNA TGTGCCAGCAGTGAAGAGCGAGGGTTTTACAATGAGCAGTTCTTC. It codes for CASSEERGFYNEQFF.

This clone was found once. It is unclear where the CDR3 begins or ends on the DNA, so no DNA is shown, and the CDR3 is as TCRdb lists it. V usage is TRBV6-4 and J usage is TRBJ1-1. Germline V gene sequence: CDR1 MRHNA, CDR2 SNTAGT. Counting both end residues, the CDR3 totals 21 amino acids. CDR3 in amino acids: CASTSGIYNEQFFGPWGEAFF.

The rearrangement links TRBV12-3 or TRBV12-4 to TRBJ1-2, with D tentatively TRBD1 (5 bases). V lost 3 bases and J lost 4, with 18 bases in between. CDR3 length: 16 residues. CDR3 residues: CASSLGVHRRGYGYTF. The CDR3 nucleotides read TGTGCCAGCAGTTTGGGCGTCCACAGGAGGGGCTATGGCTACACCTTC.

The chain links TRBV24-1 to TRBJ2-7; 9 nucleotides agree with TRBD1. With 6 bases clipped from V and 3 bases from J, the junction kept 2 bases outside the gene matches. Looked up from germline, CDR1 is KGHDR and CDR2 is SFDVKD. The CDR3 is made up of 13 amino acids. The CDR3 DNA reads TGTGCCACCAGTCCGGGACAGGGCTACGAGCAGTACTTC. This sequence encodes CATSPGQGYEQYF.

The chain employs TRBV12-3 or TRBV12-4 and TRBJ1-4, with 9 bases matching TRBD1. The CDR3 totals 16 residues. The junction had 8 bases not matched to a gene; V was cut back by 5 bases and J by 4 bases. The CDR3, as DNA: TGTGCCAGCAGTGAAGGACAGGGGACTCTTAATGAAAAACTGTTTTTT. Protein: CASSEGQGTLNEKLFF.

This clone was found a few times. The chain couples TRBV6-1 to TRBJ2-7; the D gene is possibly TRBD2 (5 bases). Germline V gene lookup returns CDR1 MNHNS and CDR2 SASEGT. The CDR3 spans 14 residues. With 3 bases removed from V and 6 bases from J, the gap between germline ends came to 15 bases. The CDR3 protein is CASSESASFGEQYF. In nucleotides, the CDR3 is TGTGCCAGCAGTGAGTCGGCTAGCTTCGGCGAGCAGTACTTC.

V usage is TRBV6-1 and J usage is TRBJ2-7, with 7 bases aligning to TRBD1. Germline trimming cut 5 bases from V and 1 base from J; bases unmatched to any gene: 5. Germline CDR1 MNHNS, CDR2 SASEGT. This CDR3 is built from 14 residues. This CDR3 reads CASSSLQGSYEQYF. The DNA of the CDR3 is TGTGCCAGCAGTTCCCTACAGGGGTCCTACGAGCAGTACTTC.

V gene TRBV30 combines with J gene TRBJ1-1; unclear D gene. Trimming stripped 1 base from V and 1 base from J, with 7 bases between. The CDR3 sequence is 13 residues long. CDR1 and CDR2 from the germline V gene are GTSNPN and SVGIG (reference sequence). The CDR3 nucleotides read TGTGCCTGGAGTGAGGAGGAGAACACTGAAGCTTTCTTT. Encoded protein: CAWSEEENTEAFF.

The chain has TRBV27 and TRBJ2-5; D may be TRBD1 or TRBD2 (6 bases each). Germline CDR1 reads MNHEY; CDR2 reads SMNVEV (reference sequence). This CDR3 has 15 amino acids. Trimming removed 1 base at V and 2 bases at J, with 11 bases between. The CDR3, as DNA: TGTGCCAGCAGTTTATTTCGGGGGCCACAAGAGACCCAGTACTTC. Its protein is CASSLFRGPQETQYF.

This chain connects TRBV5-1 to TRBJ2-7; a possible D gene is TRBD2 (5 bases). CDR3 length: 14 amino acids. CDR1 and CDR2 from the germline V gene are SGHRS and YFSETQ. V lost 4 bases, J lost 3 bases, and 14 bases lay in between. The CDR3 DNA reads as TGCGCCAGCAGCCCCGAGCGGCAACACTACGAGCAGTACTTC. The encoded protein is CASSPERQHYEQYF.

The chain carries TRBV24-1 and TRBJ2-1; tentatively, D is TRBD2 (6 bases). The CDR3 is made up of 16 amino acids. Germline loops: CDR1 KGHDR, CDR2 SFDVKD. The V gene lost 5 bases and the J gene lost 3 bases, with 16 bases spanning the gap. CDR3 region: CATSATEGPLYNEQFF. As DNA, the CDR3 is TGTGCCACCAGTGCAACGGAGGGCCCCCTCTACAATGAGCAGTTCTTC.

This clone occurred many times. The chain links TRBV27 to TRBJ1-1; D is perhaps TRBD1 (5 bases). The CDR3 covers 15 residues. CDR1 and CDR2 (germline): MNHEY, SMNVEV (reference sequence). V was trimmed by 0 bases and J by 0 bases, leaving 8 bases between them. CDR3 residues: CASSLSHRLNTEAFF. Written as DNA, the CDR3 is TGTGCCAGCAGTTTATCCCACAGGTTGAACACTGAAGCTTTCTTT.

The chain employs TRBV19 and TRBJ2-2; TRBD2 matches 10 bases. After removal of 6 bases from V and 6 bases from J, the junction contained 7 bases not matched to a gene. Germline V lookup: CDR1 LNHDA, CDR2 SQIVND (reference sequence). CDR3 length equals 15 residues. The CDR3 bases are TGTGCCAGTAGGCCGTCTAGCGGGAGTTCCGGGGAGCTGTTTTTT. Protein: CASRPSSGSSGELFF. The whole variable domain, remainder taken from reference TRBV19 and TRBJ2-2, is DGGITQSPKYLFRKEGQNVTLSCEQNLNHDAMYWYRQDPGQGLRLIYYSQIVNDFQKGDIAEGYSVSREKKESFPLTVTSAQKNPTAFYLCASRPSSGSSGELFFGEGSRLTVL.

The rearrangement uses TRBV4-1 and TRBJ1-1; no clear D gene. Germline lookup yields CDR1 MGHRA and CDR2 YSYEKL. Trimming stripped 0 bases from V and 7 bases from J, with 9 bases between. CDR3 length: 13 amino acids. In nucleotides, the CDR3 is TGCGCCAGCAGCCAAGATCTGGCACGTGAAGCTTTCTTT. Amino acid sequence: CASSQDLAREAFF.

This clone has only one observation. The V and J genes are TRBV3-1 and TRBJ1-1, with a weak D call TRBD1 (5 bases). CDR1 is LGHDT, CDR2 YNNKEL, per germline (reference sequence). This CDR3 has 15 residues. Between the trimmed V and J ends, which lost 4 bases and 0 bases, there was a span of 12 bases. For the CDR3, the DNA is TGTGCCAGCAGCCCTCAATGGGGGGTGAACACTGAAGCTTTCTTT. Translating gives CASSPQWGVNTEAFF.

V is TRBV7-8 and J is TRBJ1-2; tentatively, D is TRBD1 (5 bases). Looked up from germline, CDR1 is SGHVS and CDR2 is FQNEAQ. This CDR3 contains 15 residues. Deletions cut 2 bases from V and 3 bases from J, with 13 bases between. CDR3 amino acids: CASSLRGGQHYGYTF. In DNA form, the CDR3 reads TGTGCCAGCAGCTTAAGGGGCGGTCAACACTATGGCTACACCTTC.

By share, this clone counts as medium-sized. CDR3 in DNA: TGTGCCAGCAGTGCAAGGGGTGATGAAAAACTGTTTTTT. This translates into CASSARGDEKLFF. The rearrangement links TRBV9 to TRBJ1-4; TRBD1 is a possible D gene (5 bases). CDR3 length equals 13 residues. Trimming cost V 5 bases and J 6 bases, with 11 bases left between them. Germline CDR1 SGDLS, CDR2 YYNGEE.

The gene calls are TRBV12-3 or TRBV12-4 and TRBJ1-2; 8 positions match TRBD1. The CDR3 covers 13 residues. J lost 7 bases, V lost 3 bases, and 4 bases had no gene match. The CDR3 nucleotides are TGTGCCAGCAGTTTGGGACAGGCAGGTGGCTACACCTTC. It codes for CASSLGQAGGYTF.

In its sample, this clone is medium-sized. The chain links TRBV24-1 to TRBJ2-7; TRBD1 might be the D (6 bases). The V and J ends lost 4 bases and 9 bases respectively, with 21 bases between them. Germline values: CDR1 KGHDR, CDR2 SFDVKD. This CDR3 contains 15 residues. CDR3 residues: CATSDPGHHTRGQYF. The CDR3 coding sequence is TGTGCCACCAGTGACCCGGGACACCATACACGGGGGCAGTACTTC.